The source of this TCR beta chain is a study of control samples from healthy donors and cancer patients. Trimming pared 7 bases from V and 5 bases from J, leaving 17 bases between. Germline-derived CDR1 and CDR2 are LGHDT and YNNKEL (reference sequence). The CDR3 is made up of 14 amino acids. Using immunoSEQ multiplex PCR, the repertoire was profiled, and TCRdb retains in-frame clones only, with some absent. The data hold some 150,000 clones, with 85% to 95% observed a single time. This chain links TRBV3-1 (or the pseudogene TRBV3-2) with TRBJ1-1, with D perhaps matching TRBD1 (6 bases). This TCR was recovered from a man in his forties in good health. Specimen: blood. CDR3 bases: TGTGCCAGCACCCTAAGCAGGGGACGGACTGAAGCTTTCTTT. Translated: CASTLSRGRTEAFF.